This T cell receptor beta chain was sequenced in a study of T cells expressing NK-cell markers. Study outcomes and limitations: HCMV specificity of the expanded NKG2C+ T cell clones stayed unclear. Four donors showed these clonotypes also leading the CD3+CD56-NKG2C+ fraction. Dominant NKG2C+ clonotypes accounted for about 1.0-7.0% of CD8+ T cells in six donors.

CDR1 and CDR2 (germline): SNHLY, FYNNEI. This CDR3 is 15 amino acids long. Worth noting for this clonotype: The antigen is not known.

5'RACE template switching with UMIs produced the TCR beta cDNA. TCRdb re-called the 5' RACE reads; one entry per CDR3 protein, DNA not given. This sample contains about 160,000 distinct CDR3 sequences. The chain has TRBV2 and TRBJ2-2; TCRdb calls TRBD1, which cannot be checked without DNA. The sequence came from a man aged 18-75 years in good health. The source material was blood T cells: a sorted CD56 or NKG2C T cell subset, CD4+ or CD8+ T cells, or bulk PBMC T cells (not recorded which). The CDR3 sequence: CASSAGGGNTGELFF.